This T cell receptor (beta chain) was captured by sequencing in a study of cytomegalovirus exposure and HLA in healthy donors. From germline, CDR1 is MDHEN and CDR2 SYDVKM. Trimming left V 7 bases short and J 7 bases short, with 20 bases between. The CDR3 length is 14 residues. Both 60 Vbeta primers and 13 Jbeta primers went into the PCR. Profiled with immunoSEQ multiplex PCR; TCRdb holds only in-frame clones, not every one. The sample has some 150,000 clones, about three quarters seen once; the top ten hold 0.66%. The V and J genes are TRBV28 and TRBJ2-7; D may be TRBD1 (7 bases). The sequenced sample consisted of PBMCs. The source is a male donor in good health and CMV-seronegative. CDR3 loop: CASIAGQRKGEQYF. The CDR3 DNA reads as TGTGCCAGCATCGCGGGACAGAGAAAGGGGGAGCAGTACTTC.